The clone carrying this T cell receptor (beta chain) has at least ten counts. Its specificity is not known. The CDR3 sequence is 13 residues long. The germline CDR1 and CDR2 sequences are ENHRY and SYGVKD. Trimming cost V 4 bases and J 3 bases, with 10 bases left between them. Carrying unique molecular identifiers, the cDNA also gained a universal primer site through template switching. One entry per CDR3 protein results from TCRdb running MiXCR on the 5' RACE reads. The sample yields fewer than 900,000 distinct CDR3 sequences, 15% to 20% seen once. The data are from a study of identical twins. General study results and limits: Memory repertoires showed no such pattern, whereas abundant cord blood beta clonotypes carried fewer insertions.

These same data were also listed under a study on T cells expressing NK-cell markers. As that study records: Seven sequenced donors out of eight were HCMV-seropositive, one seronegative.

Sequencing was performed on PBMCs. The sequence was obtained from a woman aged 18-30 years in good health. The chain is built from TRBV10-3 and TRBJ2-7; D could derive from TRBD1 or TRBD2 (5 bases each). This chain's CDR3 is CAISGDESYEQYF. The CDR3 DNA reads as TGTGCCATCAGTGGGGACGAGAGCTACGAGCAGTACTTC.